The source of this TCR beta chain is a study of blood T cell repertoires in COVID-19. About the research overall: Italy, Spain and the United States were the sources of the convalescent and acute COVID-19 samples.

CDR3 length: 16 residues. Germline V lookup: CDR1 MNHEY, CDR2 SMNVEV (reference sequence). Trimming cost V 0 bases and J 7 bases, with 13 bases left between them. Under the authors' procedure: How many nucleated cells were present was estimated from reference gene primer amplification. Assay: immunoSEQ multiplex PCR; the TCRdb copy retains only in-frame clones and omits some. V and J calls and clone size come straight from that table; D and trimming were deduced from the DNA. The data show over 250,000 clones, with roughly 84% seen just once and more than 1.1% held by the top ten. Patients in Seattle were enrolled during active infection, then followed longitudinally.

Sequencing input: peripheral blood. The V call is TRBV27, the J call TRBJ1-6; D not certain. The source is a human donor with COVID-19, enrolled during active disease. The donor label of this sample is uncertain. The CDR3 region has the DNA TGTGCCAGCAGTTTATCGGACTCCTACCTGAATTCACCCCTCCACTTT. It specifies CASSLSDSYLNSPLHF.